The entry below gives a single T cell receptor (beta chain) sequence along with its context. Its antigen is not identified. Trimming pared 4 bases from V and 6 bases from J, leaving 25 bases between. The CDR3 sequence is 18 residues long. Per the germline V gene, CDR1 is MNHEY and CDR2 is SMNVEV (reference sequence). These data belong to a study of identical twins. Template switching added a universal primer site; cDNA carried unique molecular identifiers. TCRdb independently ran MiXCR on the 5' RACE reads; one entry per CDR3 protein. The sample has 1.5 million to 2 million distinct CDR3 sequences, about 31% seen once. Points from the study as a whole: Models came in too low on out-of-frame TCR alpha sharing in monozygotic twins. Out-of-frame alpha sequences common to twins were enriched for low generation probability.

What was sequenced was cord blood. The chain has TRBV27 and TRBJ2-1; the D is unclear. The TCR comes from a newborn girl in good health. CDR3 sequence: CASSWAPGDTLRFNEQFF. DNA for the CDR3: TGTGCCAGCAGTTGGGCACCTGGAGACACTTTGAGATTCAATGAGCAGTTCTTC.